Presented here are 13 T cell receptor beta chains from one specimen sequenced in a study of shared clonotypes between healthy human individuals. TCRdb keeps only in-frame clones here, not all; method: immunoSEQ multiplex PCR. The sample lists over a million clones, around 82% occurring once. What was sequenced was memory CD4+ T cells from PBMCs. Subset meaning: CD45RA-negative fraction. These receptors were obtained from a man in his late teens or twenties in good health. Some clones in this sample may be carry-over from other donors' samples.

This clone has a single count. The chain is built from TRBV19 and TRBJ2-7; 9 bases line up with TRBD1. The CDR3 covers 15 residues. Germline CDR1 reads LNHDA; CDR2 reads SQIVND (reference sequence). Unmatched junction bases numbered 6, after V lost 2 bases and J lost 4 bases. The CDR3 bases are TGTGCCAGTAGTATACGCGCGACAGGGGGATACGAGCAGTACTTC. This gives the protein CASSIRATGGYEQYF.

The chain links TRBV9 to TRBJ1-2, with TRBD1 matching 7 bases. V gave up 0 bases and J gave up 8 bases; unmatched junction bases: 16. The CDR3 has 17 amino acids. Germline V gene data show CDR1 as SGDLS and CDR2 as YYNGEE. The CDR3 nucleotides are TGTGCCAGCAGCGTAGGTGACAGGGTGGTTGGCTTAGGAGGCTACACCTTC. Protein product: CASSVGDRVVGLGGYTF.

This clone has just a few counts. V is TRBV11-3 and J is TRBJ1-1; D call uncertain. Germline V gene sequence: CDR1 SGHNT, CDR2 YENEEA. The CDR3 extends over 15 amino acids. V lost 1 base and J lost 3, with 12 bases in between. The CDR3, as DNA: TGTGCCAGCAGCTTAGCGGACCATCGGGACACTGAAGCTTTCTTT. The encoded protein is CASSLADHRDTEAFF.

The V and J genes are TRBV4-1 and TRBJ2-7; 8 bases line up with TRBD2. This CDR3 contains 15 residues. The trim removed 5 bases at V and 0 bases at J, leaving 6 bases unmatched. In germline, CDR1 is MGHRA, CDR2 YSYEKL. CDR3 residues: CASSAPGTSSYEQYF. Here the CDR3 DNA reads TGCGCCAGCAGCGCGCCCGGGACTAGCTCCTACGAGCAGTACTTC.

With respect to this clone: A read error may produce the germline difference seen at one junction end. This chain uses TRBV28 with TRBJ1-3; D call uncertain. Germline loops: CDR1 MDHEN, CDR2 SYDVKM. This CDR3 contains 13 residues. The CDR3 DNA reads TGTGCCAGCAGTACCAACTCTGGAACCACCATATATTTT. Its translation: CASSTNSGTTIYF.

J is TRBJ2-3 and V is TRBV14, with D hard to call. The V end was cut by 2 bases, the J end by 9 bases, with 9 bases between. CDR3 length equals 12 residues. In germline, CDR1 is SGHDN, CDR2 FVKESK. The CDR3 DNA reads TGTGCCAGCAGCCAACTTCTGGGAACGCAGTATTTT. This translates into CASSQLLGTQYF.

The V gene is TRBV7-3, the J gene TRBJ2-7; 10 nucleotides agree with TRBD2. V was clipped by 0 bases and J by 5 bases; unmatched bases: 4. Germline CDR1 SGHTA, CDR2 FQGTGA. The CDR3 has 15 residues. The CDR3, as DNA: TGTGCCAGCAGCTTAACAGCGGGAGGGTGGAACGAGCAGTACTTC. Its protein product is CASSLTAGGWNEQYF.

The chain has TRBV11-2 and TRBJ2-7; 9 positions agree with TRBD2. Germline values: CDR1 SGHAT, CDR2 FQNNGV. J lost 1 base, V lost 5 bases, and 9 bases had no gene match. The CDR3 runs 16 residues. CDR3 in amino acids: CASSQGLAGESYEQYF. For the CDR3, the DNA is TGTGCCAGCAGCCAAGGTTTAGCGGGAGAATCCTACGAGCAGTACTTC.

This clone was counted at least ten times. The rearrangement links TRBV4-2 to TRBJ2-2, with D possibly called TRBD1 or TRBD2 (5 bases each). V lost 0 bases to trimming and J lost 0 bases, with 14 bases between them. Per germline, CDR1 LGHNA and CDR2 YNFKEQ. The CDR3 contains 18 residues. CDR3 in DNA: TGTGCCAGCAGCCAAGAGGGGCCTGGCGGGTCGAACACCGGGGAGCTGTTTTTT. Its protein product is CASSQEGPGGSNTGELFF.

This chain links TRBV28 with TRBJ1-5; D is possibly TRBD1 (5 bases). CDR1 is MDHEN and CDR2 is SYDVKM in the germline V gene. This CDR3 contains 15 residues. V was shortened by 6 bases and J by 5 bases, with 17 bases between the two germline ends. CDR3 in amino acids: CASSVGGTGDQPQHF. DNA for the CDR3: TGTGCCAGCAGCGTCGGGGGAACGGGGGATCAGCCCCAGCATTTT.

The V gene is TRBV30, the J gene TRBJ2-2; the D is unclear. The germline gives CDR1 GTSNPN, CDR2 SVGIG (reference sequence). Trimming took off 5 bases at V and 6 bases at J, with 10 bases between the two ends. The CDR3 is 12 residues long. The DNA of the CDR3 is TGTGCCTGGGGCGACCTCCCCGGGGAGCTGTTTTTT. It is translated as CAWGDLPGELFF.

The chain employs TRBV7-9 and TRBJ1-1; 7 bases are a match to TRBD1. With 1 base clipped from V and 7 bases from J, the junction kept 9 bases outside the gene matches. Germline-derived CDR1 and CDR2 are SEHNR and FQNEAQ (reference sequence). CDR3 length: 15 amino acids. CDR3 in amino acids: CASSLGGQLNYEAFF. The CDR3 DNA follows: TGTGCCAGCAGCTTAGGGGGACAGCTTAACTATGAAGCTTTCTTT.

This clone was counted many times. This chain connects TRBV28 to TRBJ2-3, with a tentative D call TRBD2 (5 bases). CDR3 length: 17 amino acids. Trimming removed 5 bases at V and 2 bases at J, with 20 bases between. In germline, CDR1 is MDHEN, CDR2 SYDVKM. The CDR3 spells CASSPNPGWTSTDTQYF. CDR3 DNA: TGTGCCAGCAGTCCGAACCCGGGGTGGACCTCCACAGATACGCAGTATTTT. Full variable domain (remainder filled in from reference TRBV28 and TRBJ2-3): DVKVTQSSRYLVKRTGEKVFLECVQDMDHENMFWYRQDPGLGLRLIYFSYDVKMKEKGDIPEGYSVSREKKERFSLILESASTNQTSMYLCASSPNPGWTSTDTQYFGPGTRLTVL.